This is a list of T cell receptor beta chains from one sample in a study of shared clonotypes between healthy human individuals. Here immunoSEQ multiplex PCR was the method, and the copy in TCRdb shows in-frame clones only, minus some. Seen here are around 1.9 million clones, over 85% observed once, and the top ten hold under 2%. Sequenced sample: naive CD8+ T cells from PBMCs. The receptors were sampled from a man younger than 35 in good health. Some clones in this sample may be carry-over from other donors' samples. The CDR3 runs from the conserved cysteine through the conserved F or W. A D gene is named only where the DNA matches it firmly. Size is omitted from some rows. Given values are once, few, many or a class for expanded clones.

.,TRBV7-9,TRBJ1-1,few,TGTGCCAGCAAAAAGGCTCCTGAGAACACTGAAGCTTTCTTT,CASKKAPENTEAFF
TRBD1,TRBV4-2,TRBJ1-1,few,TGTGCCAGCAGCCAGAGGACAGGGACTGAAGCTTTCTTT,CASSQRTGTEAFF
.,TRBV6-1,TRBJ1-4,.,TGTGCCGGGAGGGAAGGGGCTAATGAAAAACTGTTTTTT,CAGREGANEKLFF
.,TRBV6-5,TRBJ1-1,.,TGTGCCAGCAACGGTCTGGGTGAGGAGTACACTGAAGCTTTCTTT,CASNGLGEEYTEAFF
.,TRBV7-2,TRBJ2-7,.,TGTGCCAGCAGCTTACTTCTATTTAGGACCGAGCAGTACTTC,CASSLLLFRTEQYF
.,TRBV27,TRBJ1-2,.,TGTGCCAGCAGCCCCCTCGGATTCCATGGCTACACCTTC,CASSPLGFHGYTF
TRBD1,TRBV11-1,TRBJ1-2,few,TGTGCCAGCAGCTCGACAGGGGGTGGCTACACCTTC,CASSSTGGGYTF
TRBD2,TRBV2,TRBJ2-2,.,TGTGCCAGAGCCGGCGGGAGGATGGGCGGGGAGCTGTTTTTT,CARAGGRMGGELFF
TRBD1,TRBV7-9,TRBJ2-3,once,TGTGCCAGCAGCTTACTCGGACAGGGGGCATCGGCAGATACGCAGTATTTT,CASSLLGQGASADTQYF
.,TRBV10-3,TRBJ1-2,.,TGTGCCATCAGTACCCTAAGGCAGGGCACGGGGTATGGCTACACCTTC,CAISTLRQGTGYGYTF
.,TRBV18,TRBJ2-1,.,TGTGCCAGCTCACCACCTGTTGCGAACAATGAGCAGTTCTTC,CASSPPVANNEQFF
.,TRBV2,TRBJ2-7,.,TGTGCCAGCATGAAAGGGATCGGCGACGAGCAGTACTTC,CASMKGIGDEQYF
TRBD1,TRBV2,TRBJ2-7,.,TGTGCCAGCACTATAGCAACGGGACAGGGGTACGAGCAGTACTTC,CASTIATGQGYEQYF
TRBD2,TRBV14,TRBJ2-7,.,TGTGCCAGCAGCTCCCGGGGGGTTGGGTCCTACGAGCAGTACTTC,CASSSRGVGSYEQYF
.,TRBV28,TRBJ2-3,.,TGTGCCAGCAGTTTGGACGGACCCACAGATACGCAGTATTTT,CASSLDGPTDTQYF
.,TRBV27,TRBJ2-7,.,TGTGCCAGCAGTTCGAATACAGGGTGGCCGAACGAGCAGTACTTC,CASSSNTGWPNEQYF
.,TRBV10-3,TRBJ2-7,.,TGTGCCATCAGCCCGGACCAATCCTACGAGCAGTACTTC,CAISPDQSYEQYF
TRBD2,TRBV19,TRBJ2-1,.,TGTGCCAGTAGTCCCCGACTAGCGGGAGCTGGCGAGCAGTTCTTC,CASSPRLAGAGEQFF
.,TRBV4-3,TRBJ2-1,once,TGCGCCAGCAGCCAAGAATGGGGGGCAAATGAGCAGTTCTTC,CASSQEWGANEQFF
.,TRBV5-6,TRBJ2-7,.,TGTGCCAGCAGCTTCACCTGGAGCTCCTACGAGCAGTACTTC,CASSFTWSSYEQYF
.,TRBV9,TRBJ2-1,.,TGTGCCAGCAAGGGCCCAGGGGGGAATGAGCAGTTCTTC,CASKGPGGNEQFF
TRBD1,TRBV2,TRBJ1-1,once,TGTGCCAGCAGTGGAGTCGGCCTGGGGACAGGGGTAACTGAAGCTTTCTTT,CASSGVGLGTGVTEAFF
.,TRBV5-1,TRBJ2-6,.,TGCGCCAGCAGCTTGGTCGCCGGGTTTGGGGCCAACGTCCTGACTTTC,CASSLVAGFGANVLTF
TRBD1,TRBV6-1,TRBJ2-7,.,TGTGCCAGCAGTAGACAGGGGAAGGGGAACGAGCAGTACTTC,CASSRQGKGNEQYF
TRBD1,TRBV10-3,TRBJ1-1,.,TGTGCCATCAGTGAGAACAGGGGGGGTGGGAACACTGAAGCTTTCTTT,CAISENRGGGNTEAFF
.,TRBV19,TRBJ1-5,.,TGTGCCAGTAGTTTTTTATACAGCACGCCCCAGCATTTT,CASSFLYSTPQHF
.,TRBV7-2,TRBJ2-7,.,TGTGCCAGCAGCTTAGATGACAGGGAGGACGAGCAGTACTTC,CASSLDDREDEQYF
.,TRBV10-2,TRBJ2-1,.,TGCGCCAGCAGTGGAGACAGATACAATGAGCAGTTCTTC,CASSGDRYNEQFF
.,TRBV15,TRBJ1-5,.,TGTGCCACCAGCAGAGGCAACCGGGACCGCAGCAATCAGCCCCAGCATTTT,CATSRGNRDRSNQPQHF
TRBD2,TRBV19,TRBJ2-1,.,TGTGCCAGCCGAGCTAGCGGGGCCCCTGAGCAGTTCTTC,CASRASGAPEQFF
.,TRBV27,TRBJ2-7,.,TGTGCCAGCAGGGGCGGCGACTCCTACGAGCAGTACTTC,CASRGGDSYEQYF
TRBD1,TRBV27,TRBJ1-1,.,TGTGCCAGCAGTGCGCGCATGGGACAGCCGAACACTGAAGCTTTCTTT,CASSARMGQPNTEAFF
TRBD1,TRBV27,TRBJ1-1,.,TGTGCCAGCAGTTTGTCCCAGGGGGGAACTGAAGCTTTCTTT,CASSLSQGGTEAFF
TRBD2,TRBV28,TRBJ2-5,.,TGTGCCAGCAGTTCCGGACTAGCGGGAACTGGCGAGACCCAGTACTTC,CASSSGLAGTGETQYF
.,TRBV6-6,TRBJ1-1,.,TGTGCCAGCAGTTACGAGGGTTTGAACACTGAAGCTTTCTTT,CASSYEGLNTEAFF
.,TRBV25-1,TRBJ2-3,.,TGTGCCTCCAGTGGGAGGATTGAAGATACGCAGTATTTT,CASSGRIEDTQYF
.,TRBV28,TRBJ2-1,.,TGTGCCAGCAGTTTGGCCGGCTACAATGAGCAGTTCTTC,CASSLAGYNEQFF
TRBD1,TRBV28,TRBJ1-2,once,TGTGCCAGCAGTTCGCAACGGACAGGGGGCGCGGGCTACACCTTC,CASSSQRTGGAGYTF
.,TRBV9,TRBJ1-1,.,TGTGCCAGCAGCTCTAAAGTAGGGCTCACTGAAGCTTTCTTT,CASSSKVGLTEAFF
.,TRBV6-1,TRBJ2-1,.,TGTGCCAGCAGTGGGAATGAGCAGTTCTTC,CASSGNEQFF
.,TRBV28,TRBJ1-1,few,TGTGCCAGCTGGGGGGAGAGCACTGAAGCTTTCTTT,CASWGESTEAFF
.,TRBV9,TRBJ2-3,.,TGTGCCAGCAGCGATAGCGGAGGAAGCACAGATACGCAGTATTTT,CASSDSGGSTDTQYF